This T cell receptor beta chain was sequenced during a study of post-analysis software for immune sequencing data. Whole-study findings and limits: Among roughly 5 TRBV segments more frequent in patients than controls were TRBV5-6, TRBV5-1 and TRBV20-1.

As regards this clonotype: Its antigen is not identified.

Tagging with unique molecular identifiers was a feature of the TCR beta cDNA libraries. TCRdb itself ran the PCR reads through MiXCR, one entry per CDR3 protein. In the table there are about 460,000 distinct CDR3 sequences, approximately 45% of which are singletons. The ends were cut back, 3 bases at V and 1 base at J, with 10 bases in the middle. Germline V gives CDR1 KGHSH, CDR2 LQKENI. CDR3 length equals 16 residues. The clonotype comes from a girl aged 5 to 17 with multiple sclerosis. Input material: blood. The gene calls are TRBV18 and TRBJ2-6, with D perhaps matching TRBD2 (6 bases). CDR3 in amino acids: CASSPWRASGANVLTF. The DNA for the CDR3 is TGTGCCAGCTCACCCTGGAGGGCATCTGGGGCCAACGTCCTGACTTTC.